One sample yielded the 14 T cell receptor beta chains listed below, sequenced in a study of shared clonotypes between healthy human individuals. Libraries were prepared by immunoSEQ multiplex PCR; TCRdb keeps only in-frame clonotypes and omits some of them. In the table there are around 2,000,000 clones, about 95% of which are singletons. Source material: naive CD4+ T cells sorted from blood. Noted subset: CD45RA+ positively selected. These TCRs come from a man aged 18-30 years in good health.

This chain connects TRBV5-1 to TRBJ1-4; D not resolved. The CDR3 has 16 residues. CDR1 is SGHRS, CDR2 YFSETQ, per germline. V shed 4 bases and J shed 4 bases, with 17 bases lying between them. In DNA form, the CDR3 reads TGCGCCAGCAGCCCTGGGAGCGGTGTAAATAATGAAAAACTGTTTTTT. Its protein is CASSPGSGVNNEKLFF.

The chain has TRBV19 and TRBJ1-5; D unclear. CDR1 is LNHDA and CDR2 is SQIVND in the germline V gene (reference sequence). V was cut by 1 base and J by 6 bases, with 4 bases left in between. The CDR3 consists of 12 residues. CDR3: CASSIASQPQHF. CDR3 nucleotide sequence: TGTGCCAGTAGTATAGCGTCTCAGCCCCAGCATTTT.

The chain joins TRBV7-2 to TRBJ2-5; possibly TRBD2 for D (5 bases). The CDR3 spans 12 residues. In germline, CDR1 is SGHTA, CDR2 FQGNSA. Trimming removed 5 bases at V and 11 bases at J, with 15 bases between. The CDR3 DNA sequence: TGTGCCAGCAGCACCCGGACTGGAGAGCAGTACTTC. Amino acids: CASSTRTGEQYF. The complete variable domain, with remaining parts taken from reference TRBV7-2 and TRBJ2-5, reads GAGVSQSPSNKVTEKGKDVELRCDPISGHTALYWYRQSLGQGLEFLIYFQGNSAPDKSGLPSDRFSAERTGGSVSTLTIQRTQQEDSAVYLCASSTRTGEQYFGPGTRLLVL.

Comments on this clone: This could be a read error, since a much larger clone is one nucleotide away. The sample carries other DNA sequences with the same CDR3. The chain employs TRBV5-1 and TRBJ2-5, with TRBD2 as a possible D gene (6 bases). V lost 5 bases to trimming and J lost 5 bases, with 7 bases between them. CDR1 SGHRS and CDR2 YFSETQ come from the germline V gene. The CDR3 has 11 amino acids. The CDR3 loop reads CASSAGETQYF. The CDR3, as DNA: TGCGCCAGCAGTGCGGGGGAGACCCAGTACTTC.

CDR3 nucleotide sequence: TGTGCCAGCACCAAACTTGGCGGGAGTTCCTACAATGAGCAGTTCTTC. Translating it yields CASTKLGGSSYNEQFF. This chain connects TRBV6-6 to TRBJ2-1; 7 bases match TRBD2. CDR1 and CDR2 (germline): MNHNY, SVGAGI (reference sequence). The length of the CDR3 is 16 residues. Trimming took 7 bases from V and 1 from J; bases not matched to a gene: 10.

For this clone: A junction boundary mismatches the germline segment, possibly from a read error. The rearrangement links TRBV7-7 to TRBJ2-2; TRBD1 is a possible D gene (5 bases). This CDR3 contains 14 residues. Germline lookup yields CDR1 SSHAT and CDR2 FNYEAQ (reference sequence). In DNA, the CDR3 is TGTGCTAGCAGCTTGAACCAGGGCACCGGGGAGCTGTTTTTT. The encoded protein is CASSLNQGTGELFF.

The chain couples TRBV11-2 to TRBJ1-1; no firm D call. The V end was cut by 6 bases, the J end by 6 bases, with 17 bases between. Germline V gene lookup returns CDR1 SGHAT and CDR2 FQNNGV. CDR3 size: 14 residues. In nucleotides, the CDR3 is TGTGCCAGCAGGCCTCTCGGTCCCGCCGCTGAAGCTTTCTTT. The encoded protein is CASRPLGPAAEAFF.

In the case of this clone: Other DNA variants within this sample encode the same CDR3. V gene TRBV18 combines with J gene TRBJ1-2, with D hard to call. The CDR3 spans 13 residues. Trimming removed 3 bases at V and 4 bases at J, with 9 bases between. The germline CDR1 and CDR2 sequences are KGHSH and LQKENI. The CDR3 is CASSPDGSYGYTF. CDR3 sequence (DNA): TGTGCCAGCTCACCGGACGGGAGCTATGGCTACACCTTC.

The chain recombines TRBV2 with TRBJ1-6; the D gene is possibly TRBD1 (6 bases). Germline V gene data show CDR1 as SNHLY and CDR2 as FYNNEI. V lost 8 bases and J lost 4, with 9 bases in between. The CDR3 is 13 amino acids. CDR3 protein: CASLGQYNSPLHF. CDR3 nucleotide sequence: TGTGCCAGCCTCGGACAGTATAATTCACCCCTCCACTTT.

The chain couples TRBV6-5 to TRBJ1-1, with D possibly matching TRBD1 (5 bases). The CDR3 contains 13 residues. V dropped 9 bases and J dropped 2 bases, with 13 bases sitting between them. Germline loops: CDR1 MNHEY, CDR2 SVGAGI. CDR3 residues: CARYRTRNTEAFF. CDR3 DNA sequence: TGTGCCAGGTACAGGACGAGAAACACTGAAGCTTTCTTT.

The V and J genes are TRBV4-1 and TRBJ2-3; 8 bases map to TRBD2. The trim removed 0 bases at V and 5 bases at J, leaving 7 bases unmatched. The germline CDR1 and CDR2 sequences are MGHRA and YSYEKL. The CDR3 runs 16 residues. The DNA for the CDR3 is TGCGCCAGCAGCCAAGATACCGGGGGGGGCCTAGATACGCAGTATTTT. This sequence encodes CASSQDTGGGLDTQYF.

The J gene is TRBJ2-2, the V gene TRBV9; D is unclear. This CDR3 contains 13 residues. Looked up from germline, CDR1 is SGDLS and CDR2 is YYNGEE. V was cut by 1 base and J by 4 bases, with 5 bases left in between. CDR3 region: CASSVFSTGELFF. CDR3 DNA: TGTGCCAGCAGCGTATTCTCCACCGGGGAGCTGTTTTTT.

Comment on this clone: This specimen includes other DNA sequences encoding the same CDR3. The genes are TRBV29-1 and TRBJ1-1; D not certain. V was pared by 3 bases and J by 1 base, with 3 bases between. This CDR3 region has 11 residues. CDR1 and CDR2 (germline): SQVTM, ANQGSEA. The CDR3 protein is CSVDQNTEAFF. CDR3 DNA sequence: TGCAGCGTTGACCAGAACACTGAAGCTTTCTTT.

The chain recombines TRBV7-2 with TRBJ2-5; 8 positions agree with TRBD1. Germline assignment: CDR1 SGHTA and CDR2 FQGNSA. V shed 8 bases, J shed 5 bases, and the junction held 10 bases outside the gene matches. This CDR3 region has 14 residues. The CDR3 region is CASFLDRGSETQYF. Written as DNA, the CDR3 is TGTGCCAGCTTCCTCGACAGGGGTTCGGAGACCCAGTACTTC.